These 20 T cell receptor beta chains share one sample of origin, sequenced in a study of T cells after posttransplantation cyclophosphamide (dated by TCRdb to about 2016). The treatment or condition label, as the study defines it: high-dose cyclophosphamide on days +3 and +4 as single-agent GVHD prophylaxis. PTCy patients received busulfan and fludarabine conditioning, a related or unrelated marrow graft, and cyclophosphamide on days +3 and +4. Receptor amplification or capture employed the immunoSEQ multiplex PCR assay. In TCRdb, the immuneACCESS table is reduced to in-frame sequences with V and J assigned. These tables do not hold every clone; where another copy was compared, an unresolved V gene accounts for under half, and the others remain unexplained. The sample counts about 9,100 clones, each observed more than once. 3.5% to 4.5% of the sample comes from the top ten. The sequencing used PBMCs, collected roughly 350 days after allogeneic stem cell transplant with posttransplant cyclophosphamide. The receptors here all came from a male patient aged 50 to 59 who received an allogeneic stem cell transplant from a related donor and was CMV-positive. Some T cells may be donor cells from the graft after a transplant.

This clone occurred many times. The CDR3 loop is CASSLYHLSGGASNEKLFF. CDR3 bases: TGTGCCAGCAGTTTATATCACCTCTCAGGGGGCGCGAGTAATGAAAAACTGTTTTTT. J is TRBJ1-4 and V is TRBV27; 8 bases map to TRBD1. Germline CDR1 is MNHEY and CDR2 is SMNVEV (reference sequence). This CDR3 region has 19 residues. The V gene end was trimmed by 1 base and the J gene end by 4 bases; junction bases not matched to a gene: 14.

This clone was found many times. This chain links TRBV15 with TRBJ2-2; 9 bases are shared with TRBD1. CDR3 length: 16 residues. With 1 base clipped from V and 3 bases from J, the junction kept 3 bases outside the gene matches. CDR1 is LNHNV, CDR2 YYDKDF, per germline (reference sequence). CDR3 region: CATSRGRTGDTGELFF. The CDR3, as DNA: TGTGCCACCAGCAGAGGAAGGACAGGGGACACCGGGGAGCTGTTTTTT.

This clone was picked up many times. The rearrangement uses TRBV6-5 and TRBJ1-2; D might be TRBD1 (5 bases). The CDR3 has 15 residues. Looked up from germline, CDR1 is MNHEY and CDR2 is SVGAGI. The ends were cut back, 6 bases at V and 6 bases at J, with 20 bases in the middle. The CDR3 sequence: CASRSSVRGGHGYTF. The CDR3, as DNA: TGTGCCAGCAGATCCTCTGTAAGGGGCGGACATGGCTACACCTTC.

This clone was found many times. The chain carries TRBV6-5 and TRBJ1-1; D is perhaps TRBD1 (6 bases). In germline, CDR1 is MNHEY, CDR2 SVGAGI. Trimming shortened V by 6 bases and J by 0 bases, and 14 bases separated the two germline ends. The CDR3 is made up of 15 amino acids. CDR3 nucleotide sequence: TGTGCCAGCAGCCCCTTTACAGGGATGAACACTGAAGCTTTCTTT. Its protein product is CASSPFTGMNTEAFF.

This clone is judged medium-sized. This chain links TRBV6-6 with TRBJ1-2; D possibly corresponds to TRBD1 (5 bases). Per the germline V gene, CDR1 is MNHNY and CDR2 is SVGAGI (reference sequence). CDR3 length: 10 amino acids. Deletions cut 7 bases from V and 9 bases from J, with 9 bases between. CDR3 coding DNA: TGTGCCAGCACCGGGGGGAGCTACACCTTC. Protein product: CASTGGSYTF.

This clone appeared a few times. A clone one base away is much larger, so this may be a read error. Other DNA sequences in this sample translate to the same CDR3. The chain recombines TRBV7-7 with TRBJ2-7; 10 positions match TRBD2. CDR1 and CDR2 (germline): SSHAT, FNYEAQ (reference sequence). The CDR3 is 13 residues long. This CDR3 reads CASSQGLAYEQYF. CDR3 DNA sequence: TGTGCGAGCAGCCAGGGACTAGCGTACGAGCAGTACTTC.

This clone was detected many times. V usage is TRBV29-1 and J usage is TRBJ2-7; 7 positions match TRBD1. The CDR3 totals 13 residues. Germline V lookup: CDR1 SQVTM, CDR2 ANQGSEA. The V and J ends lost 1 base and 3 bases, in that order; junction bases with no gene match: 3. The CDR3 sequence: CSVEGDRDYEQYF. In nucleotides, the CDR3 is TGCAGCGTTGAAGGGGACAGAGACTACGAGCAGTACTTC.

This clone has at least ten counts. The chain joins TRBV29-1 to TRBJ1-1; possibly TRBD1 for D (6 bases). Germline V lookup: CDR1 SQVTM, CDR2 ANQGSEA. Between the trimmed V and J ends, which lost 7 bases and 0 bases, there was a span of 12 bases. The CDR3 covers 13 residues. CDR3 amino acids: CSARDILNTEAFF. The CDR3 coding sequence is TGCAGCGCCCGGGACATATTGAACACTGAAGCTTTCTTT.

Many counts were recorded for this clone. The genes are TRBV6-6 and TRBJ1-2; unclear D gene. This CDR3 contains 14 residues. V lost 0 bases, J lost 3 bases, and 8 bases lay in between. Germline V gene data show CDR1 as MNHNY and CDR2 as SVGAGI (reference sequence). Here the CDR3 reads CASSYSKLDYGYTF. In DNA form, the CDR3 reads TGTGCCAGCAGTTACTCGAAGCTAGACTATGGCTACACCTTC.

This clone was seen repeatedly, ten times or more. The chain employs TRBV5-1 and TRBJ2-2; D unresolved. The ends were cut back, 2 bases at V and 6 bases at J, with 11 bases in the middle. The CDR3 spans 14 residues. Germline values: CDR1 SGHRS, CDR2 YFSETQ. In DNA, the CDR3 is TGCGCCAGCAGCTTTGAATCCCTAGCCGGGGAGCTGTTTTTT. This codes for CASSFESLAGELFF. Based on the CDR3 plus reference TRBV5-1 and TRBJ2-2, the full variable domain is KAGVTQTPRYLIKTRGQQVTLSCSPISGHRSVSWYQQTPGQGLQFLFEYFSETQRNKGNFPGRFSGRQFSNSRSEMNVSTLELGDSALYLCASSFESLAGELFFGEGSRLTVL.

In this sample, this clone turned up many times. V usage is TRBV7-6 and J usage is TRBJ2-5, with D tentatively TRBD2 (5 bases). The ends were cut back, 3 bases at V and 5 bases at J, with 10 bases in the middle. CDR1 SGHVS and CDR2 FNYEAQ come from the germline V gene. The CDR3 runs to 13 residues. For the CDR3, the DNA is TGTGCCAGCAGCTTCGGGGTCGGGGAGACCCAGTACTTC. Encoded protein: CASSFGVGETQYF.

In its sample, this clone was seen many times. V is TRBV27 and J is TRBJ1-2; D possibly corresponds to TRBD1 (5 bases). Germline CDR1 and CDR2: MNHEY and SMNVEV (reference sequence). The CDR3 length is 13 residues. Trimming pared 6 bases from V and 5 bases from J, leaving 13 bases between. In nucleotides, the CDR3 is TGTGCCAGCAGGCCCGGGGGGGGATATGGCTACACCTTC. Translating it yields CASRPGGGYGYTF.

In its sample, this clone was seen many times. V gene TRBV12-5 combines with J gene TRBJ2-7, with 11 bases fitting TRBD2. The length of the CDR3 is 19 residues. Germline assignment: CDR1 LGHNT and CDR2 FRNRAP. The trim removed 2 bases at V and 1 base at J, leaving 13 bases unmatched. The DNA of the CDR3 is TGTGCTAGTGGTTTGAGTGGGGGACTAGCGGTACTTCGTTCCTACGAGCAGTACTTC. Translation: CASGLSGGLAVLRSYEQYF.

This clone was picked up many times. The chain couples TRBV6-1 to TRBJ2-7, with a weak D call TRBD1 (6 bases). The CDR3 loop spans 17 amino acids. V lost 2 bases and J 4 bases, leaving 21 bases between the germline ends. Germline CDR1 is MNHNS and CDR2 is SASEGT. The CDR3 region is CASSEPSRIGTIYEQYF. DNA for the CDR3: TGTGCCAGCAGTGAACCGAGTCGAATCGGGACAATATACGAGCAGTACTTC.

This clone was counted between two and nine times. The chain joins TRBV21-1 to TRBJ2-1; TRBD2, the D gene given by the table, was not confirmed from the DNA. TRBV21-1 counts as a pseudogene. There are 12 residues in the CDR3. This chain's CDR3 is CASSKVGGEQFF. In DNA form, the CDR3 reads TGTGCCAGCAGCAAAGTAGGCGGGGAGCAGTTCTTC.

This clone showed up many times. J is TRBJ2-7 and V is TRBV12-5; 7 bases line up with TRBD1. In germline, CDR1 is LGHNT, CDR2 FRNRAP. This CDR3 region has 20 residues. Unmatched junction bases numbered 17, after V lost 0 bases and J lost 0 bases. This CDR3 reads CASGLVSEGQISWSSYEQYF. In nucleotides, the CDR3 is TGTGCTAGTGGTTTGGTATCAGAGGGACAGATATCCTGGAGCTCCTACGAGCAGTACTTC.

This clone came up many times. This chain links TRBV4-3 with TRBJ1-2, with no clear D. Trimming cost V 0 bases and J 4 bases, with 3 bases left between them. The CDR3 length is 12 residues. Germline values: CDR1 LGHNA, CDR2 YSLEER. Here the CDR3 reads CASSQDGYGYTF. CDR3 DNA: TGCGCCAGCAGCCAAGACGGCTATGGCTACACCTTC.

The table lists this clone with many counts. The DNA of the CDR3 is TGCAGCGTTGAAGATCTTGTGGGACTAGCGACCCAGGGAGAGGAGACCCAGTACTTC. It codes for CSVEDLVGLATQGEETQYF. This chain joins TRBV29-1 and TRBJ2-5; 10 bases line up with TRBD2. J lost 5 bases, V lost 0 bases, and 18 bases had no gene match. The CDR3 runs 19 residues. The germline V gene encodes CDR1 SQVTM and CDR2 ANQGSEA.

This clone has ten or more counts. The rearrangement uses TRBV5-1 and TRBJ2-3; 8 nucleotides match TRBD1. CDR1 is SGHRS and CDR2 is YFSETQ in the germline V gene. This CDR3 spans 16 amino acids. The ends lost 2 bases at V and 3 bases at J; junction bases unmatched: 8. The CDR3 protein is CASSLPRQGITDTQYF. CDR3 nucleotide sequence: TGCGCCAGCAGCTTACCCCGACAGGGGATTACAGATACGCAGTATTTT.

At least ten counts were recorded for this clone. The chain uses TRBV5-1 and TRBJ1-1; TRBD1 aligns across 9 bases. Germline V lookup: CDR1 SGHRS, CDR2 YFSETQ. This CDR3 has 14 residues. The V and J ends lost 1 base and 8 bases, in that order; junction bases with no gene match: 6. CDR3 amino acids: CASSLFGTGREAFF. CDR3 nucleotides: TGCGCCAGCAGCTTGTTCGGGACAGGGAGGGAAGCTTTCTTT.